Each of the 4 T cell receptor beta chains below was sequenced from the same sample in a study of blood T cells in healthy people across ages. The authors ran a second PCR of about 6 to 12 cycles using a sample-barcoded 5' primer and a J-beta primer mix. TCRdb itself ran the 5' RACE reads through MiXCR, one entry per CDR3 protein. Of roughly 930,000 distinct CDR3 sequences listed, roughly 48% are singletons. Sequencing used blood. These receptors came from a man aged 25 to 45 in good health.

J is TRBJ2-7 and V is TRBV6-1; no clear D. Germline-derived CDR1 and CDR2 are MNHNS and SASEGT. This CDR3 region has 12 residues. Trimming removed 4 bases at V and 3 bases at J, with 7 bases between. CDR3 loop: CASSGPLYEQYF. DNA of the CDR3: TGTGCCAGCAGTGGACCCCTCTACGAGCAGTACTTC.

The chain recombines TRBV28 with TRBJ1-6; unclear D gene. The CDR3 extends over 13 amino acids. Germline V CDR1 and CDR2: MDHEN, SYDVKM. The germline V and J ends were trimmed by 6 bases and 9 bases, with 12 bases remaining between them. CDR3 coding DNA: TGTGCCAGCAGCTATCGGACTAGTTCACCCCTCCACTTT. Translating gives CASSYRTSSPLHF.

This clonotype came up once. The V call is TRBV27, the J call TRBJ1-5, with 7 bases lining up with TRBD1. V lost 5 bases to trimming and J lost 7 bases; unmatched junction nucleotides: 8. Per germline, CDR1 MNHEY and CDR2 SMNVEV (reference sequence). There are 14 residues in the CDR3. DNA for the CDR3: TGTGCCAGCAGTCTACAGGGGAATGGGCAGCCCCAGCATTTT. It specifies CASSLQGNGQPQHF.

The rearrangement links TRBV2 to TRBJ2-7, with D perhaps matching TRBD2 (7 bases). Germline V gene lookup returns CDR1 SNHLY and CDR2 FYNNEI. The length of the CDR3 is 15 residues. V lost 4 bases and J lost 2, with 15 bases in between. The CDR3 loop reads CASSVGRGPTYEQYF. The CDR3 nucleotides read TGTGCCAGCAGTGTGGGGCGGGGGCCTACCTACGAGCAGTACTTC.